This T cell receptor beta chain was obtained from a study of control samples from healthy donors and cancer patients. Some clones are missing from TCRdb's copy, which holds only in-frame ones; the method was immunoSEQ multiplex PCR. The table lists about 160,000 clones, 94% of them singletons. The germline CDR1 and CDR2 sequences are LNHDA and SQIVND (reference sequence). V lost 5 bases, J lost 4 bases, and 5 bases stayed unmatched. This CDR3 is built from 13 residues. This chain connects TRBV19 to TRBJ2-7; 7 nucleotides line up with TRBD1. Input material: blood. The TCR originated in a middle-aged woman in good health. The CDR3 loop reads CASSFQGQYEQYF. Here the CDR3 DNA reads TGTGCCAGTAGTTTCCAGGGACAGTACGAGCAGTACTTC.